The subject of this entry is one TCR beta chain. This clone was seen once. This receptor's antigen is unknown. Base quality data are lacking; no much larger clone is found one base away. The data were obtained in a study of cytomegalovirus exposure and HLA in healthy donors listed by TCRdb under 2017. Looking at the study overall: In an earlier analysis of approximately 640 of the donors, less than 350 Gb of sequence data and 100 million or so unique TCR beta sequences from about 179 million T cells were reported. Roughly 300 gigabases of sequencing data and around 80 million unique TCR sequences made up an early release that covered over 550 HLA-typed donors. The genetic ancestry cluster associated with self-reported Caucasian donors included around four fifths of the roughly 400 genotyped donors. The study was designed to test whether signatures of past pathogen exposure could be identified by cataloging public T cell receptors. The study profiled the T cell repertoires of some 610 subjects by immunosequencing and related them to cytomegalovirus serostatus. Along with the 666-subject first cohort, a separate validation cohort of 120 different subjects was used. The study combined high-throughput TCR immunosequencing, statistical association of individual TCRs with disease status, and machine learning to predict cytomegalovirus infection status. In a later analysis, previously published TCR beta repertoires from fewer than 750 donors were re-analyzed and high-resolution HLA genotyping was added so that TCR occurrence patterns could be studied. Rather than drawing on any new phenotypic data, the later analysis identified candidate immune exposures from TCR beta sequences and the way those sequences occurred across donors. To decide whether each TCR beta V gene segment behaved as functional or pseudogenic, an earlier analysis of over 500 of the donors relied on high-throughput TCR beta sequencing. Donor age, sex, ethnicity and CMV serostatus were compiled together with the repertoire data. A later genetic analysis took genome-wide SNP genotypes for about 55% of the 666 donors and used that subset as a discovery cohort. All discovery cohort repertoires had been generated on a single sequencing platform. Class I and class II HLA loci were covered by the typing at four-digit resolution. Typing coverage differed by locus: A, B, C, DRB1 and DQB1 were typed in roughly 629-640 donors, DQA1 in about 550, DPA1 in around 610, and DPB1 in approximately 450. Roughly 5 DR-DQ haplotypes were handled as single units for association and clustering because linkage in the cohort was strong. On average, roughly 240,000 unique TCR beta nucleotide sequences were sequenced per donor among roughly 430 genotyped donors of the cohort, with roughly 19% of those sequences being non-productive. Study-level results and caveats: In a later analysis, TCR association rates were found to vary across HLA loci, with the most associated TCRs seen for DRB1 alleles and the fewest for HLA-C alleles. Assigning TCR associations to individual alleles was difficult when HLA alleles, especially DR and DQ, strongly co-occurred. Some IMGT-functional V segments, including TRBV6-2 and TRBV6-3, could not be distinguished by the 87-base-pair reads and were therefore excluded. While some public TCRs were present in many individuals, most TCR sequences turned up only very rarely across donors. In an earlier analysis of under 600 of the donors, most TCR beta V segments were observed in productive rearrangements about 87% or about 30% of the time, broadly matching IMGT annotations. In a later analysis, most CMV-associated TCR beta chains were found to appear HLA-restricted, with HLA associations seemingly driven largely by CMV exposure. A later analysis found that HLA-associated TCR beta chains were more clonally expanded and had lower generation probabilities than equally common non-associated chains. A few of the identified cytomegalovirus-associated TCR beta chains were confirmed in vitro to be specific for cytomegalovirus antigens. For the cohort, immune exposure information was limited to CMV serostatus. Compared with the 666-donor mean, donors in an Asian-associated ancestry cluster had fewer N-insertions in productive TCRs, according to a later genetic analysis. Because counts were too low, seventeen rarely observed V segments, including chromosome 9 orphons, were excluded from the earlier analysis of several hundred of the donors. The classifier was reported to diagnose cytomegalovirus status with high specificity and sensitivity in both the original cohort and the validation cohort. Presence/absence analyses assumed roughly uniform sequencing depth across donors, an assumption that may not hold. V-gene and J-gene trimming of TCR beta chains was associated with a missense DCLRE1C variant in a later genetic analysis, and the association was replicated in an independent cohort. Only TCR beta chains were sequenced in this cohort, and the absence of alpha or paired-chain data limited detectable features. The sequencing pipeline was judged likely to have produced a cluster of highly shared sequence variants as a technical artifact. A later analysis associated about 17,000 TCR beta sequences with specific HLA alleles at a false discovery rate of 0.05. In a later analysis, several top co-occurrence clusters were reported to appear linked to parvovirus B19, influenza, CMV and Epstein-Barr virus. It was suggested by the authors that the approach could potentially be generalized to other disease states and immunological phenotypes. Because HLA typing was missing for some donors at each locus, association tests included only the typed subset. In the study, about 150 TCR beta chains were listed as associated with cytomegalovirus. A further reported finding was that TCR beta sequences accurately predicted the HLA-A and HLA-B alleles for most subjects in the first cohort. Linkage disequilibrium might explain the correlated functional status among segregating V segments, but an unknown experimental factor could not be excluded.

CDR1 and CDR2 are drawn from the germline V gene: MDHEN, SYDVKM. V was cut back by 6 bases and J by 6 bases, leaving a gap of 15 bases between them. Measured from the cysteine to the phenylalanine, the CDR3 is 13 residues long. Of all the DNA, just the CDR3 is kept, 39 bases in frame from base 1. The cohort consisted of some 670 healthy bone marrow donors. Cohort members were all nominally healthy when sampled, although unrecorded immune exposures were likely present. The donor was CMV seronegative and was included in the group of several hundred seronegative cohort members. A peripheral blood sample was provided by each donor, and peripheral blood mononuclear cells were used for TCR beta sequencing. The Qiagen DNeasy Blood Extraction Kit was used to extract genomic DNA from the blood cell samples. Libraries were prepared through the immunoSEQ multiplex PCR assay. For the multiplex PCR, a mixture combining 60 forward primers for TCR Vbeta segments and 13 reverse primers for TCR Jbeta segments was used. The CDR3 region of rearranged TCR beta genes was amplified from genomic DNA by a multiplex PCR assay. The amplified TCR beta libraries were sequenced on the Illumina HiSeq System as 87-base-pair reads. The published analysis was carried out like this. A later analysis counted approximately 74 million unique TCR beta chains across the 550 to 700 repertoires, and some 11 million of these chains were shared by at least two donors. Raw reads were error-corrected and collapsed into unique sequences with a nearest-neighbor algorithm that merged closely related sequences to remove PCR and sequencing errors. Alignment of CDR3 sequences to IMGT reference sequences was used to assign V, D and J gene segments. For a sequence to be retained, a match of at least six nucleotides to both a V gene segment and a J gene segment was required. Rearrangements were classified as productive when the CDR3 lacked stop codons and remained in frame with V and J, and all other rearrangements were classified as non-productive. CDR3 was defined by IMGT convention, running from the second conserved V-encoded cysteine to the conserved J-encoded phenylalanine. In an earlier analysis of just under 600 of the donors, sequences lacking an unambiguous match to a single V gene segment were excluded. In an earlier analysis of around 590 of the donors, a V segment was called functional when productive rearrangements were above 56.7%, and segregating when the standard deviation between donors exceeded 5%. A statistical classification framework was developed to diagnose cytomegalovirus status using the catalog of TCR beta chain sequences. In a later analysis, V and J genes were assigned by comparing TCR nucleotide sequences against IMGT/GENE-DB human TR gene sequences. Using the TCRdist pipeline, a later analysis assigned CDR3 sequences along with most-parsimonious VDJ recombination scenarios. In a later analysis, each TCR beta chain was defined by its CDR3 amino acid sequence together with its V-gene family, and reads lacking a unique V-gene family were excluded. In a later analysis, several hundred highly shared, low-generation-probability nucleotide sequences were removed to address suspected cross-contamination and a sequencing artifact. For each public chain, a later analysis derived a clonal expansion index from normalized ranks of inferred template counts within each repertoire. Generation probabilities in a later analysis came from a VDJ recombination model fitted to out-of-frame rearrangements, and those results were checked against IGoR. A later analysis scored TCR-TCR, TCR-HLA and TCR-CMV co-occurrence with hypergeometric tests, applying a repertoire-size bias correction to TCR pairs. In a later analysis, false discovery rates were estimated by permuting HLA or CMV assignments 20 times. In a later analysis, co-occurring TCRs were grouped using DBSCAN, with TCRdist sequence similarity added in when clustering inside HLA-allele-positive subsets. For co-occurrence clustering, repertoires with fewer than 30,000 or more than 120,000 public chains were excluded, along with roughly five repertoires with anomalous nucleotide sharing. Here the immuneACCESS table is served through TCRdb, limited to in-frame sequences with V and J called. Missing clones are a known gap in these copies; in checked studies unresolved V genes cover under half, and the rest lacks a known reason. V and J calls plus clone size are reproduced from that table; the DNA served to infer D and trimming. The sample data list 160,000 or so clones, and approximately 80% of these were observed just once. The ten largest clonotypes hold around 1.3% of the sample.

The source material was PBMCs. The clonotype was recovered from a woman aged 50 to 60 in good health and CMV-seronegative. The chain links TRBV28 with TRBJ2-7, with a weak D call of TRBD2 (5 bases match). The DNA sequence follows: TGTGCCAGCAGCCCCGGACTCCAGCGCGAGCAGTACTTC. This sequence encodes CASSPGLQREQYF.